One and the same sample provided the 23 T cell receptor beta chains below, sequenced in a study of control samples from healthy donors and cancer patients. Using immunoSEQ multiplex PCR, the repertoire was profiled, and TCRdb retains in-frame clones only, with some absent. The sample lists about 84,000 clones, roughly 91% seen once, with approximately 14% in the top ten. The sample taken for sequencing was blood. Every receptor here comes from a man younger than 45 in good health.

Here the CDR3 reads CASSLTQVANVLTF. The CDR3 DNA reads as TGCGCCAGCAGCTTAACACAAGTCGCCAACGTCCTGACTTTC. V is TRBV5-1 and J is TRBJ2-6; no definite D call. V was cut by 2 bases and J by 7 bases, with 10 bases left in between. The CDR3 contains 14 residues. Germline-derived CDR1 and CDR2 are SGHRS and YFSETQ. The full variable domain, completed using reference TRBV5-1 and TRBJ2-6, is KAGVTQTPRYLIKTRGQQVTLSCSPISGHRSVSWYQQTPGQGLQFLFEYFSETQRNKGNFPGRFSGRQFSNSRSEMNVSTLELGDSALYLCASSLTQVANVLTFGAGSRLTVL.

This clone has just a few counts. V is TRBV6-5 and J is TRBJ1-1; no clear D. There are 11 residues in the CDR3. Trimming left V 3 bases short and J 5 bases short, with 4 bases between. The V gene's germline CDR1 is MNHEY and CDR2 SVGAGI. CDR3 region: CASSYWTEAFF. Here the CDR3 DNA reads TGTGCCAGCAGTTATTGGACTGAAGCTTTCTTT.

This sequence joins TRBV19 and TRBJ1-1, with TRBD1 identical over 9 bases. Germline values: CDR1 LNHDA, CDR2 SQIVND (reference sequence). CDR3 length equals 16 residues. With V trimmed by 5 bases and J by 3 bases, 10 bases remained unmatched. In nucleotides, the CDR3 is TGTGCCAGTAGTGTAGGGACAGGGAAGCCCTACACTGAAGCTTTCTTT. Its translation: CASSVGTGKPYTEAFF.

The chain employs TRBV12-2 and TRBJ2-1; the DNA was not compared with TRBD2, the D call given in the table. TRBV12-2 has pseudogene status. The CDR3 covers 16 residues. CDR3 region: CASRLIFGNSYNEQFF. The CDR3 region has the DNA TGTGCAAGTCGCTTAATATTCGGGAACTCCTACAATGAGCAGTTCTTC.

The chain employs TRBV28 and TRBJ1-2; maybe TRBD1 (6 bases). The length of the CDR3 is 14 residues. Germline V CDR1 and CDR2: MDHEN, SYDVKM. The V and J ends lost 3 bases and 2 bases respectively, with 10 bases between them. The CDR3 loop is CASSLGQRNYGYTF. For the CDR3, the DNA is TGTGCCAGCAGTTTGGGACAAAGGAACTATGGCTACACCTTC.

This clone was seen a few times. The chain uses TRBV18 and TRBJ2-2; D call uncertain. Germline CDR1 and CDR2: KGHSH and LQKENI. Trimming took off 0 bases at V and 0 bases at J, with 8 bases between the two ends. The CDR3 is made up of 16 amino acids. The CDR3 sequence: CASSPPNSANTGELFF. In DNA form, the CDR3 reads TGTGCCAGCTCACCACCCAACAGCGCGAACACCGGGGAGCTGTTTTTT.

CDR3 in amino acids: CASSRGGANVLTF. DNA for the CDR3: TGTGCCAGCAGCCGTGGAGGGGCCAACGTCCTGACTTTC. The chain combines TRBV6-5 with TRBJ2-6, with no clear D. The CDR3 loop spans 13 amino acids. V was trimmed by 6 bases and J by 4 bases, leaving 7 bases between them. The germline V gene encodes CDR1 MNHEY and CDR2 SVGAGI.

The V call is TRBV27, the J call TRBJ2-3; the match to TRBD1 covers 7 bases. Germline lookup yields CDR1 MNHEY and CDR2 SMNVEV (reference sequence). The J segment lost 2 bases and the V segment lost 10 bases, leaving 6 bases of the junction unmatched. This CDR3 has 13 residues. The DNA of the CDR3 is TGTGCCACGACAGGGACCGCCACAGATACGCAGTATTTT. It is translated as CATTGTATDTQYF.

This chain joins TRBV11-2 and TRBJ2-7; D is ambiguous. The V gene lost 2 bases and the J gene lost 3 bases, with 5 bases spanning the gap. Germline CDR1 and CDR2: SGHAT and FQNNGV. CDR3 length: 12 amino acids. The CDR3 DNA reads TGTGCCAGCAGCTTAAAGGGCTACGAGCAGTACTTC. This encodes CASSLKGYEQYF.

The chain is built from TRBV2 and TRBJ2-5; D is ambiguous. V was cut by 1 base and J by 2 bases, with 14 bases left in between. The germline CDR1 and CDR2 sequences are SNHLY and FYNNEI. This CDR3 spans 16 amino acids. The CDR3 region is CASSEVAASHQETQYF. The CDR3 coding sequence is TGTGCCAGCAGTGAAGTAGCAGCTTCGCATCAAGAGACCCAGTACTTC.

The CDR3 loop reads CASSLGVAHEQFF. CDR3 DNA sequence: TGTGCCAGCAGTTTAGGGGTAGCTCATGAGCAGTTCTTC. This chain connects TRBV28 to TRBJ2-1; no clear D gene. CDR3 length equals 13 residues. Trimming pared 2 bases from V and 8 bases from J, leaving 10 bases between. Looked up from germline, CDR1 is MDHEN and CDR2 is SYDVKM.

This chain uses TRBV7-9 with TRBJ2-1, with D hard to call. The CDR3 sequence is 15 residues long. The ends were cut back, 5 bases at V and 2 bases at J, with 13 bases in the middle. Germline loops: CDR1 SEHNR, CDR2 FQNEAQ (reference sequence). The CDR3 loop is CASSRPGPAYNEQFF. For the CDR3, the DNA is TGTGCCAGCAGCCGGCCGGGCCCCGCCTACAATGAGCAGTTCTTC.

The V and J genes are TRBV28 and TRBJ1-5, with 8 positions matching TRBD1. V dropped 2 bases and J dropped 7; count of bases not matched to a gene: 10. The germline V gene has CDR1 MDHEN and CDR2 SYDVKM. This CDR3 spans 16 amino acids. CDR3 bases: TGTGCCAGCAGTTTAACCAATCCAGGGGGCGGCCAGCCCCAGCATTTT. It codes for CASSLTNPGGGQPQHF.

The CDR3 bases are TGTGCCAGCAGTCCGACTGGGAATGAGCAGTTCTTC. Its protein product is CASSPTGNEQFF. The genes are TRBV7-3 and TRBJ2-1; D ambiguous. The V gene lost 6 bases and the J gene lost 7 bases, with 10 bases spanning the gap. Germline lookup yields CDR1 SGHTA and CDR2 FQGTGA. This CDR3 spans 12 amino acids.

The chain links TRBV5-1 to TRBJ2-7; D is ambiguous. The CDR3 consists of 14 residues. Trimming pared 1 base from V and 3 bases from J, leaving 11 bases between. CDR1 and CDR2 (germline): SGHRS, YFSETQ. DNA of the CDR3: TGCGCCAGCAGCTTGACGCTAGGGTTCTACGAGCAGTACTTC. Encoded protein: CASSLTLGFYEQYF.

The gene calls are TRBV3-1 (or the pseudogene TRBV3-2) and TRBJ2-2; no firm D call. Trimming stripped 1 base from V and 6 bases from J, with 3 bases between. The germline V gene has CDR1 LGHDT and CDR2 YNNKEL (reference sequence). This CDR3 region has 12 residues. CDR3 sequence: CASSQVAGELFF. The CDR3 nucleotides are TGTGCCAGCAGCCAAGTCGCCGGGGAGCTGTTTTTT.

The rearrangement joins TRBV30 to TRBJ1-5, with D perhaps matching TRBD1 (6 bases). Germline-derived CDR1 and CDR2 are GTSNPN and SVGIG (reference sequence). The CDR3 loop spans 15 amino acids. V lost 3 bases, J lost 3 bases, and 15 bases lay in between. The CDR3 loop reads CAWSENRVPNQPQHF. The CDR3 DNA sequence: TGTGCCTGGAGCGAAAACAGGGTGCCCAATCAGCCCCAGCATTTT.

V is TRBV15 and J is TRBJ2-5; no definite D call. Germline-derived CDR1 and CDR2 are LNHNV and YYDKDF (reference sequence). Trimming left V 4 bases short and J 7 bases short, with 19 bases between. The CDR3 length is 15 residues. The CDR3 bases are TGTGCCACCAGCAATCCCCACGAGGCCCCGGGGACCCAGTACTTC. This sequence encodes CATSNPHEAPGTQYF.

This clone was found once. The V call is TRBV9, the J call TRBJ2-7, with D unresolved. The V and J ends lost 3 bases and 3 bases respectively, with 7 bases between them. Germline V lookup: CDR1 SGDLS, CDR2 YYNGEE. This CDR3 is built from 12 residues. CDR3 protein: CASSGTDYEQYF. CDR3 in DNA: TGTGCCAGCAGCGGCACTGACTACGAGCAGTACTTC.

The V call is TRBV21-1, the J call TRBJ1-5. TRBV21-1 is noted as a pseudogene. The length of the CDR3 is 19 residues. Here the CDR3 reads CASSAAFQVWTWGNQPQHF. CDR3 bases: TGTGCCAGCAGCGCGGCCTTCCAAGTCTGGACTTGGGGTAATCAGCCCCAGCATTTT.

V and J are TRBV6-5 and TRBJ1-1; no clear D gene. CDR3 length: 13 amino acids. Germline CDR1 reads MNHEY; CDR2 reads SVGAGI. The V and J ends lost 7 bases and 0 bases respectively, with 9 bases between them. The CDR3, as DNA: TGTGCCAGCATTTCGAGGATGAACACTGAAGCTTTCTTT. As protein: CASISRMNTEAFF.

The chain links TRBV7-9 to TRBJ2-1; possibly TRBD1 or TRBD2 for D (6 bases each). This CDR3 comprises 15 residues. Germline-derived CDR1 and CDR2 are SEHNR and FQNEAQ (reference sequence). Trimming removed 5 bases from V and 0 bases from J, with 11 bases in between. The CDR3 DNA sequence: TGTGCCAGCAGCCCAGGAGGGGGCTCCTACAATGAGCAGTTCTTC. Amino acid sequence: CASSPGGGSYNEQFF.

The rearrangement joins TRBV4-3 to TRBJ2-5; D unresolved. Germline V gene lookup returns CDR1 LGHNA and CDR2 YSLEER. CDR3 length: 15 amino acids. The ends were cut back, 0 bases at V and 1 base at J, with 9 bases in the middle. CDR3 coding DNA: TGCGCCAGCAGCCAAGAAGTTGTCCGCCAAGAGACCCAGTACTTC. This encodes CASSQEVVRQETQYF.